Below, 7 T cell receptor beta chains from the same sample are listed, as sequenced in a study of beta chain features in type 1 diabetes. Findings and limits, study-wide: Type 1 diabetes patients showed a moderate but significant shortening of TCRB CDR3s in all four CD4+ subsets.

The isolated RNA, all of it, was reverse transcribed, so expressed TCRB transcripts were what got sequenced. Here immunoSEQ multiplex PCR was the method, and the copy in TCRdb shows in-frame clones only, minus some. The sample gives hundreds of thousands of clones, roughly 13% of which show up once; 0.015% to 0.02% is in the top ten. Their antigens are not known. The sequenced material came from naive CD4+ T cells from blood. The receptors were sampled from a man aged 25-45 years with type 1 diabetes.

This clone was seen a handful of times. The chain combines TRBV28 with TRBJ2-7, with a possible D match to TRBD1 (6 bases). The CDR3 covers 14 residues. V lost 1 base to trimming and J lost 4 bases, with 11 bases between them. CDR1 is MDHEN and CDR2 is SYDVKM in the germline V gene. CDR3 protein: CASSLSYRVYEQYF. CDR3 in DNA: TGTGCCAGCAGTTTATCCTACAGGGTATACGAGCAGTACTTC.

In this sample, this clone turned up a few times. The V and J genes are TRBV19 and TRBJ2-3; TRBD2 is a possible D gene (5 bases). V was cut by 7 bases and J by 0 bases, with 14 bases left in between. CDR1 and CDR2 from the germline V gene are LNHDA and SQIVND (reference sequence). The CDR3 has 15 amino acids. The CDR3 DNA follows: TGTGCCAGTATATCAAGCGGAACTAGCACAGATACGCAGTATTTT. This gives the protein CASISSGTSTDTQYF.

The chain links TRBV7-9 to TRBJ2-5, with 8 bases identical to TRBD1. Trimming at V came to 3 bases and at J to 5 bases, leaving 8 bases not matched to a gene. Germline loops: CDR1 SEHNR, CDR2 FQNEAQ (reference sequence). This CDR3 has 15 amino acids. CDR3: CASSFGQGLWETQYF. Here the CDR3 DNA reads TGTGCCAGCAGCTTCGGACAGGGACTCTGGGAGACCCAGTACTTC.

The chain couples TRBV18 to TRBJ1-5, with TRBD1 as a possible D gene (5 bases). CDR1 is KGHSH, CDR2 LQKENI, per germline. The length of the CDR3 is 15 residues. Trimming left V 3 bases short and J 6 bases short, with 15 bases between. CDR3 sequence (DNA): TGTGCCAGCTCACCCGGAGTGGAGGGGAGTCAGCCCCAGCATTTT. Its protein is CASSPGVEGSQPQHF.

This clone was picked up a small number of times. The V call is TRBV30, the J call TRBJ2-1, with D possibly TRBD2 on 5 matching bases. CDR1 is GTSNPN and CDR2 is SVGIG in the germline V gene (reference sequence). Trimming removed 2 bases at V and 6 bases at J, with 11 bases between. The CDR3 length is 13 residues. Here the CDR3 reads CAWSTGGLNEQFF. CDR3 bases: TGTGCCTGGAGTACTGGCGGGCTCAATGAGCAGTTCTTC.

This clone came up a few times. V gene TRBV29-1 combines with J gene TRBJ2-3; 9 bases match TRBD2. The CDR3 spans 13 residues. Germline trimming cut 2 bases from V and 6 bases from J; bases unmatched to any gene: 3. Germline values: CDR1 SQVTM, CDR2 ANQGSEA. The CDR3 coding sequence is TGCAGCGTTGAACTAGCGGGAACTGATACGCAGTATTTT. Translation gives CSVELAGTDTQYF.

This clone was seen a handful of times. This chain uses TRBV7-3 with TRBJ2-1, with D possibly matching TRBD2 (6 bases). The ends were cut back, 2 bases at V and 0 bases at J, with 11 bases in the middle. CDR3 size: 16 residues. Looked up from germline, CDR1 is SGHTA and CDR2 is FQGTGA. The CDR3 spells CASSLSHGSSYNEQFF. CDR3 nucleotide sequence: TGTGCCAGCAGCTTATCTCACGGGAGCTCCTACAATGAGCAGTTCTTC. The full variable domain, in which reference TRBV7-3 and TRBJ2-1 provide the parts outside the CDR3, is GAGVSQTPSNKVTEKGKYVELRCDPISGHTALYWYRQSLGQGPEFLIYFQGTGAADDSGLPNDRFFAVRPEGSVSTLKIQRTERGDSAVYLCASSLSHGSSYNEQFFGPGTRLTVL.